This TCR beta chain was documented in a study of Ad26.COV2.S vaccination and SARS-CoV-2 variants. Comments on this clone: Antigen: not known.

Sequenced by immunoSEQ multiplex PCR; TCRdb stores in-frame clones only, minus some. The data contain roughly 380,000 clones, about 91% of them singletons. The V gene lost 8 bases and the J gene lost 0 bases, with 14 bases spanning the gap. Germline V gene data show CDR1 as WSHSY and CDR2 as SAAADI. CDR3 length equals 14 residues. Study conclusions and caveats: Measurement of non-spike TCR breadth gave similar results in vaccine and placebo recipients. Analyses that measured TCR breadth and depth may have underestimated total T cell responses.

Sequencing was performed on peripheral blood, taken after recovery from COVID-19. The TCR originated in a human donor who had recovered from COVID-19. The rearrangement joins TRBV10-2 to TRBJ2-7; TRBD1 is a possible D gene (5 bases). The CDR3 nucleotides read TGCGCCAGCCACCCTACGGACACCTCCTACGAGCAGTACTTC. Translated: CASHPTDTSYEQYF.